This TCR beta chain was documented in a study of T cell repertoires in cytomegalovirus infection. The overall study: Public TCR beta signature analysis indicated the presence of both CMV infection and matching HLA type. The study's findings and limits: Carriers of CMV and the relevant HLA type were discriminated by public TCR beta frequency. CMV-specific TCR beta clonotypes restricted by HLA-C dominated the ex vivo response.

About this clonotype: Its specificity is not known.

TCRdb analysed the reads with MiXCR anew, one entry per CDR3 protein. Among under 50,000 distinct CDR3 sequences listed, 20% were seen once. The material sequenced was PBMCs, sequenced either directly or after in vitro stimulation (not recorded which). The receptor comes from a human donor in good health (CMV status not recorded). Some clones in this sample may be carry-over from other donors' samples.

CDR3 nucleotide sequence: TGCGCCAGCAGCCCCGGGACTAGACAAGAGACCCAGTACTTC. This gives the protein CASSPGTRQETQYF. This sequence joins TRBV5-1 and TRBJ2-5, with 8 bases lining up with TRBD2. There are 14 residues in the CDR3. Losses at the gene ends were 4 bases for V and 2 bases for J; bases not matched to a gene: 4. CDR1 and CDR2 (germline): SGHRS, YFSETQ.